Described below is a single TCR beta chain sequence and its context. The CDR3 is made up of 14 amino acids. Germline CDR1 is SEHNR and CDR2 is FQNEAQ (reference sequence). V lost 4 bases and J lost 7, with 17 bases in between. This record comes from a study of blood T cell repertoires in COVID-19. Study context: PBMCs, B-cell-depleted T cells, or T cells were the source of the cDNA or gDNA that made up the material.

In the original processing: For nucleated cells, counts were estimated from reference gene primer amplification. Sequencing was performed with immunoSEQ multiplex PCR; in TCRdb, only in-frame clones are kept and a portion is missing. V and J calls and clone size come straight from that table; D and trimming were deduced from the DNA. The table includes under 300,000 clones, roughly nine tenths detected once. Adults between roughly 18 and 95 years of age took part from fewer than 30 US areas. Clinical history as reported by participants underpinned cohort assignment. The sample taken for sequencing was PBMCs or T cells enriched from blood (not recorded which). The genes are TRBV7-9 and TRBJ2-7; the D gene is possibly TRBD2 (6 bases). The origin of this receptor is a woman in her thirties or forties who had recovered from COVID-19. CDR3 loop: CASSSPGLAGEQYF. In DNA form, the CDR3 reads TGTGCCAGCAGCTCTCCGGGACTCGCGGGTGAGCAGTACTTC.